The 25 T cell receptor beta chains listed next were all sequenced from one sample in a study of T cells after yellow fever vaccination. TCRdb itself ran the 5' RACE reads through MiXCR, one entry per CDR3 protein. In the table there are about 340,000 distinct CDR3 sequences, about 12% of which are singletons. The source material was CD4+ T cells sorted from PBMCs, sampled 15 days after the yellow fever booster vaccination. The receptors shown here come from a man aged 18 to 29 who received the YFV17D yellow fever vaccine.

Many counts were recorded for this clonotype. The chain recombines TRBV20-1 with TRBJ1-1, with a tentative D call TRBD1 (5 bases). Germline values: CDR1 DFQATT, CDR2 SNEGSKA (reference sequence). The CDR3 runs to 11 residues. V was shortened by 3 bases and J by 4 bases, with 6 bases between the two germline ends. CDR3 sequence (DNA): TGCAGTGCTAGGGGGGGCACTGAAGCTTTCTTT. Its protein is CSARGGTEAFF.

This clonotype has just a few counts. The CDR3 here is CASSYRTSGANEQFF. The DNA of the CDR3 is TGTGCCAGCAGTTATCGTACTAGCGGGGCCAATGAGCAGTTCTTC. The gene calls are TRBV6-2 or TRBV6-3 and TRBJ2-1; 10 nucleotides match TRBD2. CDR1 and CDR2 from the germline V gene are MNHEY and SVGEGT. Trimming removed 3 bases from V and 6 bases from J; junction bases left unmatched: 5. The CDR3 contains 15 residues.

The chain recombines TRBV24-1 with TRBJ2-2; 7 bases are shared with TRBD1. The V and J ends lost 0 bases and 4 bases, in that order; junction bases with no gene match: 1. Germline V gene data show CDR1 as KGHDR and CDR2 as SFDVKD. The CDR3 is made up of 15 amino acids. CDR3 sequence (DNA): TGTGCCACCAGTGATTTGGCAGGGGGCACCGGGGAGCTGTTTTTT. It translates to CATSDLAGGTGELFF.

This chain links TRBV6-2 or TRBV6-3 with TRBJ1-2, with D tentatively TRBD1 (5 bases). CDR1 is MNHEY and CDR2 is SVGEGT in the germline V gene. This CDR3 is built from 15 residues. V was trimmed by 4 bases and J by 4 bases, leaving 16 bases between them. This CDR3 is CASSLSSGLGYGYTF. The CDR3 DNA reads TGTGCCAGCAGTTTATCTTCGGGACTCGGCTATGGCTACACCTTC.

About this clonotype itself: Since a much larger clone is just one base distant, this may be a read error. V and J are TRBV20-1 and TRBJ1-5; the match to TRBD1 covers 8 bases. Germline V gene sequence: CDR1 DFQATT, CDR2 SNEGSKA (reference sequence). The junction had 0 bases not matched to a gene; V was cut back by 1 base and J by 7 bases. The CDR3 has 12 residues. CDR3 in DNA: TGCAGTGCTAGAGCAGGGGGCCAGCCCCAGCATTTT. Its protein product is CSARAGGQPQHF.

V usage is TRBV6-5 and J usage is TRBJ1-1; a possible D gene is TRBD1 (5 bases). The CDR3 has 16 amino acids. CDR1 MNHEY and CDR2 SVGAGI come from the germline V gene. V gave up 5 bases and J gave up 1 base, with 17 bases separating them. The CDR3 DNA reads as TGTGCCAGCAGTCCCCCCCCAGGGTCGGGGAACACTGAAGCTTTCTTT. This encodes CASSPPPGSGNTEAFF.

This clonotype was picked up a small number of times. The genes are TRBV12-3 or TRBV12-4 and TRBJ1-1, with D unclear. This CDR3 is 14 amino acids long. The V and J ends lost 7 bases and 4 bases respectively, with 16 bases between them. The CDR3 nucleotides read TGTGCCAGCACCGTGCGAGGGTTTGGCACTGAAGCTTTCTTT. It yields the protein CASTVRGFGTEAFF.

The chain employs TRBV5-1 and TRBJ1-1; 7 bases align to TRBD1. Germline CDR1 reads SGHRS; CDR2 reads YFSETQ. This CDR3 has 14 amino acids. J gave up 1 base and V 5 bases, and 5 bases lay outside the gene matches. CDR3 sequence: CASRDHRGNTEAFF. For the CDR3, the DNA is TGCGCCAGCAGGGATCACAGGGGGAACACTGAAGCTTTCTTT. Full variable domain (missing parts from reference TRBV5-1 and TRBJ1-1): KAGVTQTPRYLIKTRGQQVTLSCSPISGHRSVSWYQQTPGQGLQFLFEYFSETQRNKGNFPGRFSGRQFSNSRSEMNVSTLELGDSALYLCASRDHRGNTEAFFGQGTRLTVV.

This clonotype was found a few times. One junction end disagrees with the germline gene, perhaps due to a read error. The chain carries TRBV7-9 and TRBJ1-1; the D gene is possibly TRBD1 (5 bases). The CDR3 is made up of 10 amino acids. From germline, CDR1 is SEHNR and CDR2 FQNEAQ (reference sequence). The CDR3 sequence is CASIPGTGTF. The CDR3 DNA reads as TGTGCCAGCATCCCGGGCACGGGGACCTTT.

V and J are TRBV20-1 and TRBJ1-1, with 11 bases matching TRBD1. V shed 6 bases, J shed 2 bases, and the junction held 2 bases outside the gene matches. Germline-derived CDR1 and CDR2 are DFQATT and SNEGSKA (reference sequence). The CDR3 covers 13 residues. The CDR3 here is CSAGQGANTEAFF. CDR3 coding DNA: TGCAGTGCCGGACAGGGGGCCAACACTGAAGCTTTCTTT.

V is TRBV5-4 and J is TRBJ2-5, with 10 bases that match TRBD2. V lost 0 bases and J lost 4; bases outside the gene matches: 6. Germline V gene data show CDR1 as SGHNT and CDR2 as YYREEE (reference sequence). CDR3 length: 16 residues. The DNA of the CDR3 is TGTGCCAGCAGCTTGGATCCTAGCGGGGGTGGAGAGACCCAGTACTTC. It specifies CASSLDPSGGGETQYF.

The CDR3 sequence: CASSLLGRFDYGYTF. In DNA form, the CDR3 reads TGTGCCAGCAGCTTATTAGGGCGTTTCGACTATGGCTACACCTTC. This rearrangement joins TRBV7-8 to TRBJ1-2; unclear D gene. V lost 2 bases, J lost 3 bases, and 13 bases lay in between. Germline V gene lookup returns CDR1 SGHVS and CDR2 FQNEAQ. The CDR3 runs to 15 residues.

This clonotype was detected many times. The chain recombines TRBV11-2 with TRBJ2-5; D perhaps matches TRBD1 (6 bases). The germline V gene encodes CDR1 SGHAT and CDR2 FQNNGV. Trimming cost V 3 bases and J 4 bases, with 12 bases left between them. The CDR3 is made up of 14 amino acids. The CDR3 protein is CASSLRTGSETQYF. In DNA, the CDR3 is TGTGCCAGCAGCTTGAGAACAGGGTCAGAGACCCAGTACTTC.

The chain recombines TRBV5-4 with TRBJ2-3, with TRBD1 matching 7 bases. Per the germline V gene, CDR1 is SGHNT and CDR2 is YYREEE (reference sequence). The CDR3 covers 15 residues. Trimming removed 8 bases from V and 2 bases from J; junction bases left unmatched: 11. CDR3 protein: CASHLKGGFTDTQYF. For the CDR3, the DNA is TGTGCCAGTCATCTAAAAGGGGGCTTCACAGATACGCAGTATTTT.

In its sample, this clonotype was seen a few times. The rearrangement joins TRBV5-1 to TRBJ2-3; a weak D match, TRBD1 (5 bases). CDR3 length equals 14 residues. Trimming removed 3 bases from V and 0 bases from J, with 8 bases in between. Germline lookup yields CDR1 SGHRS and CDR2 YFSETQ. The CDR3 DNA follows: TGCGCCAGCAGCTCACAGGAGAGCACAGATACGCAGTATTTT. This codes for CASSSQESTDTQYF.

The chain couples TRBV7-8 to TRBJ2-2, with 8 bases aligning to TRBD2. The CDR3 extends over 15 amino acids. The V gene's germline CDR1 is SGHVS and CDR2 FQNEAQ. Trimming at V came to 5 bases and at J to 5 bases, leaving 7 bases not matched to a gene. CDR3 coding DNA: TGTGCCAGCAGCAAGGGACTAGGGGGAACCGGGGAGCTGTTTTTT. Its protein is CASSKGLGGTGELFF. The full variable domain, rest sourced from reference TRBV7-8 and TRBJ2-2, is GAGVSQSPRYKVAKRGQDVALRCDPISGHVSLFWYQQALGQGPEFLTYFQNEAQLDKSGLPSDRFFAERPEGSVSTLKIQRTQQEDSAVYLCASSKGLGGTGELFFGEGSRLTVL.

The chain is built from TRBV12-3 or TRBV12-4 and TRBJ2-5; perhaps TRBD1 as D (5 bases). V was clipped by 7 bases and J by 4 bases, with 16 bases between them. CDR3 length: 14 residues. The CDR3 region has the DNA TGTGCCAGCACCCGAGCCAGCAGGGCAGAGACCCAGTACTTC. It codes for CASTRASRAETQYF.

The rearrangement uses TRBV4-3 and TRBJ2-1; D uncertain. Trimming removed 1 base from V and 9 bases from J, with 13 bases in between. CDR3 length: 14 residues. CDR1 and CDR2 (germline): LGHNA, YSLEER. The DNA for the CDR3 is TGCGCCAGCAGCCAAGGAAGAGTTTTGGCTGAGCAGTTCTTC. It specifies CASSQGRVLAEQFF.

This clonotype was seen only a few times. CDR3 sequence (DNA): TGTGCCAGCAGACCCCTAGCGGGGCTAAACACCGGGGAGCTGTTTTTT. It yields the protein CASRPLAGLNTGELFF. This sequence joins TRBV6-2 or TRBV6-3 and TRBJ2-2, with 9 bases aligning to TRBD2. The CDR3 has 16 amino acids. Germline CDR1 is MNHEY and CDR2 is SVGEGT. V lost 6 bases to trimming and J lost 2 bases; unmatched junction nucleotides: 7.

This clonotype was picked up a small number of times. The rearrangement joins TRBV5-1 to TRBJ1-2, with D perhaps matching TRBD1 (5 bases). This CDR3 spans 13 amino acids. The V gene's germline CDR1 is SGHRS and CDR2 YFSETQ. V shed 4 bases and J shed 5 bases, with 12 bases lying between them. CDR3 nucleotide sequence: TGCGCCAGCAGCGCGGAGGGGCCATATGGCTACACCTTC. This encodes CASSAEGPYGYTF.

This chain links TRBV5-6 with TRBJ2-3; TRBD2 matches at 12 bases. CDR1 SGHDT and CDR2 YYEEEE come from the germline V gene. The ends lost 4 bases at V and 1 base at J; junction bases unmatched: 4. The CDR3 sequence is 16 residues long. In DNA, the CDR3 is TGTGCCAGCAGCCTTAGGACTAGCGGGGGCACAGATACGCAGTATTTT. Residues: CASSLRTSGGTDTQYF.

This clonotype was seen a handful of times. The chain employs TRBV5-1 and TRBJ2-1; the match to TRBD2 covers 11 bases. CDR3 length: 16 amino acids. The trim removed 6 bases at V and 9 bases at J, leaving 14 bases unmatched. Germline CDR1 and CDR2: SGHRS and YFSETQ. Here the CDR3 reads CASTASGGKVAGEQFF. In DNA, the CDR3 is TGCGCCAGCACGGCTAGCGGGGGGAAGGTTGCGGGTGAGCAGTTCTTC.

This clonotype appeared a few times. The genes are TRBV19 and TRBJ1-1; weak D call: TRBD1 (5 bases). This CDR3 region has 16 residues. Between the trimmed V and J ends, which lost 5 bases and 1 base, there was a span of 17 bases. Germline CDR1 reads LNHDA; CDR2 reads SQIVND (reference sequence). In DNA form, the CDR3 reads TGTGCCAGTAGTCCGGCCGGGGCACGGGCGAACACTGAAGCTTTCTTT. Translated, it gives CASSPAGARANTEAFF.

This clonotype was seen repeatedly, ten times or more. This chain joins TRBV7-9 and TRBJ2-1; D is undetermined. The CDR3 totals 12 residues. The V and J ends lost 6 bases and 7 bases respectively, with 10 bases between them. Germline lookup yields CDR1 SEHNR and CDR2 FQNEAQ (reference sequence). The CDR3 here is CASSQWVNEQFF. The CDR3 bases are TGTGCCAGCAGTCAATGGGTGAATGAGCAGTTCTTC.

V gene TRBV20-1 combines with J gene TRBJ1-6; the D gene is possibly TRBD1 (6 bases). This CDR3 is 12 amino acids long. V lost 5 bases, J lost 7 bases, and 9 bases lay in between. From germline, CDR1 is DFQATT and CDR2 SNEGSKA (reference sequence). DNA of the CDR3: TGCAGTGCTGGGGGACAAAATTCACCCCTCCACTTT. Translated, it gives CSAGGQNSPLHF.